Below are 4 T cell receptor beta chains sequenced from a single sample in a study of CD8+ T cells in alopecia areata. Isolated RNA was reverse transcribed into cDNA used as the sequencing template. Method: immunoSEQ multiplex PCR; TCRdb's copy keeps in-frame clones and lacks some. The sample holds 200,000 to 250,000 clones, about 60% seen once. The material was CD4+ T cells sorted from blood, obtained at week 0. The receptors were gathered from a human donor with alopecia areata.

This clone was picked up a small number of times. The rearrangement links TRBV7-2 to TRBJ2-7; 9 bases align to TRBD1. Germline V lookup: CDR1 SGHTA, CDR2 FQGNSA. The CDR3 extends over 14 amino acids. J gave up 0 bases and V 5 bases, and 2 bases lay outside the gene matches. The CDR3 region is CASSDRGNSYEQYF. CDR3 sequence (DNA): TGTGCCAGCAGCGACAGGGGGAACTCCTACGAGCAGTACTTC.

This clone has only a few counts. The chain employs TRBV30 and TRBJ1-1, with a weak D call TRBD1 (6 bases). V was shortened by 0 bases and J by 4 bases, with 15 bases between the two germline ends. CDR1 is GTSNPN and CDR2 is SVGIG in the germline V gene (reference sequence). This CDR3 is 15 amino acids long. The CDR3 nucleotides are TGTGCCTGGAGTGTAAGGGCGTTCAGGGGCACTGAAGCTTTCTTT. Translating gives CAWSVRAFRGTEAFF.

The V and J genes are TRBV30 and TRBJ2-5; D gene uncertain. Germline assignment: CDR1 GTSNPN and CDR2 SVGIG (reference sequence). V shed 3 bases and J shed 1 base, with 12 bases lying between them. The CDR3 runs to 14 residues. DNA for the CDR3: TGTGCCTGGAGCCGGGCGCGGATCCAAGAGACCCAGTACTTC. As protein: CAWSRARIQETQYF.

V and J are TRBV10-3 and TRBJ2-4; 10 bases line up with TRBD2. The CDR3 extends over 14 amino acids. Per germline, CDR1 ENHRY and CDR2 SYGVKD. Trimming removed 0 bases from V and 8 bases from J; junction bases left unmatched: 1. The CDR3 DNA follows: TGTGCCATCAGTGAGTCAAGCGGGAGGGACATTCAGTACTTC. This translates into CAISESSGRDIQYF.